This TCR beta chain came from a study of early T cells in non-severe SARS-CoV-2 infection. Study in general: Sequenced material consisted of bulk RNA (from unsorted whole blood), and chains were unpaired.

This clonotype was detected a few times. No antigen is known for it. Each cDNA molecule carried a unique molecular identifier. TCRdb called the 5' RACE reads again in MiXCR, with one record for every CDR3 protein. The sample has some 110,000 distinct CDR3 sequences, under 15% seen once. Whole-study results and caveats: Clonotype matching in VDJdb favored anti-spike CD8 responses and did not capture private and CD4 specificities.

V shed 4 bases, J shed 5 bases, and the junction held 3 bases outside the gene matches. The CDR3 sequence is 14 residues long. What was sequenced was whole blood. V gene TRBV12-3 or TRBV12-4 combines with J gene TRBJ2-7; 12 nucleotides agree with TRBD2. The sequence came from an adult who was a healthcare worker with PCR-confirmed SARS-CoV-2 infection or an uninfected control (not recorded which). DNA of the CDR3: TGTGCCAGCAGTTCTAGCGGGGGGGCGGACGAGCAGTACTTC. As protein: CASSSSGGADEQYF.